This T cell receptor beta chain stems from a study of CD8+ T cells in alopecia areata (dated by TCRdb to the late 2010s). Regarding the study in general: Treated patients were enrolled in an open-label pilot trial of oral tofacitinib at 5 to 10 mg twice daily for moderate-to-severe alopecia areata. Tofacitinib was administered for 6 to 18 months, and 6 months of follow-up off drug were then conducted to assess delayed response and recurrence. The study used high-throughput TCRbeta sequencing to examine T cell clonal expansion in alopecia areata, in both the C3H/HeJ mouse model and human patients. Scalp tissue and sorted CD4+ and CD8+ peripheral blood T cells from patchy and totalis/universalis alopecia areata patients and from healthy controls were covered by human TCRbeta sequencing. Tofacitinib-treated patients had biopsies at baseline and at 4 and 24 weeks of treatment, with a later scalp biopsy in several patients. Clonality in the scalp was compared among normal scalp (n=4), patchy alopecia areata scalp (n=8), and alopecia totalis/universalis scalp (n=8). RNA was extracted with the PAXgene miRNA kit for fixed scalp, the miRNeasy kit for PBMCs, and the RNeasy kit for mouse skin. immunoSEQ multiplex PCR using 35 Vbeta forward primers and 13 Jbeta reverse primers was used to amplify TCRbeta CDR3 regions. On the study overall, not on this receptor specifically: Unlike mouse skin, where gammadelta T cells dominate, normal human skin contains resident alphabeta T cells that get sequenced too, which complicates analysis of the scalp TCR repertoire. Shared TCR sequences between patients were less evident than in mice, which may be partly attributable to HLA diversity in the patient population. Compared with normal scalp, lesional scalp had higher clonality and more expanded CD8+ clones, particularly in alopecia totalis/universalis, a pattern that suggests antigenic drive.

About this clone: Its binding antigen is unknown. Base qualities are not at hand, and no much larger clone is one base apart.

The CDR3 holds 15 amino acids from the cysteine to the phenylalanine. Only the CDR3 part of the read is kept: 45 bases, read in frame from the first base. Reading the germline V gene gives CDR1 SGHRS and CDR2 YFSETQ. V is clipped by 0 bases and J by 1 base, and the sequence between their germline boundaries is 7 bases long. What the time point label conveys for this sample: baseline before oral tofacitinib. From alopecia areata patients, peripheral blood was collected along with lesional scalp punch biopsies. After PBMCs were isolated by density centrifugation and stained for CD3, CD4 and CD8, a FACSAria was used to sort CD4+ and CD8+ T cells. The library was produced with the immunoSEQ multiplex PCR assay. RNA was extracted from all samples and reverse transcribed into cDNA as template for TCR sequencing. First-strand cDNA was synthesized with SuperScript III using a 2:1 mix of oligo-dT and random hexamers. A synthetic immune receptor repertoire was used to gauge amplification bias, and whatever bias remained was removed computationally. The authors' pipeline ran thus. After raw reads were preprocessed to remove errors, the CDR3 was defined following IMGT conventions as running from the conserved cysteine to phenylalanine. To get clonality, Shannon entropy was normalized by log2 of the number of productive unique TCRs and the result was subtracted from 1. Whether each scalp clone was CD4 or CD8 was inferred by checking scalp TCRbeta sequences against the CD4 and CD8 repertoires from sorted blood. As stored in TCRdb, this immuneACCESS dataset retains in-frame rearrangements with V and J assigned. A fraction of the clones does not appear; measured against another copy, unresolved V genes explain less than half of the discrepancy, and the remainder lacks a known reason. Clone size and V and J calls were adopted from that table, with D and trimming inferred from the DNA. The sample profile shows 150,000 or so clones; 40% to 60% of them were found once. The ten largest clones represent 15% to 20% of the sample.

The chain was built from TRBV5-1 and TRBJ2-2; too little of a D gene remains to name it. The source of this sequence is a human donor with alopecia areata. The specimen was CD8+ T cells sorted from blood, collected at week 0. For the CDR3, the sequence is CASSLGDRNTGELFF. The DNA sequence is given as TGCGCCAGCAGCTTGGGAGATAGGAACACCGGGGAGCTGTTTTTT.